Presented here are 13 T cell receptor beta chains from one specimen sequenced in a study of T cells in Graves' hyperthyroidism and ophthalmopathy. The investigators amplified TCR beta CDR3 regions from RNA transcripts. A first-round RT-PCR of the TCR CDR3 used the HTBI primer set. TCRdb redid the calling of the multiplex PCR reads with MiXCR, one entry per CDR3 protein. The sample comprises under 550,000 distinct CDR3 sequences, roughly 15% of which are singletons, and roughly 4.8% rests with the top ten. The sample was blood. Source of these receptors: a woman under 30 with Graves' hyperthyroidism.

CDR3 DNA: TGTGCCAGCAGTTCCAGGGCGCGGGACGAGCAGTACTTC. Translating it yields CASSSRARDEQYF. This chain joins TRBV27 and TRBJ2-7; TRBD1 or TRBD2 may be the D gene (5 bases each). The V and J ends lost 4 bases and 5 bases respectively, with 12 bases between them. CDR1 MNHEY and CDR2 SMNVEV come from the germline V gene (reference sequence). The CDR3 has 13 residues.

The chain has TRBV10-2 and TRBJ2-7, with D possibly TRBD2 on 5 matching bases. V shed 6 bases and J shed 5 bases, with 14 bases lying between them. CDR3 length equals 13 residues. Per the germline V gene, CDR1 is WSHSY and CDR2 is SAAADI. The CDR3 protein is CASSASGSNEQYF. The DNA for the CDR3 is TGCGCCAGCAGCGCAAGCGGCTCTAACGAGCAGTACTTC.

The V gene is TRBV3-1, the J gene TRBJ2-3; TRBD1 matches at 8 bases. This CDR3 contains 16 residues. The V and J ends lost 1 base and 2 bases, in that order; junction bases with no gene match: 5. Germline V gene lookup returns CDR1 LGHDT and CDR2 YNNKEL (reference sequence). For the CDR3, the DNA is TGTGCCAGCAGCCAAGGGAAGGGACAGGTCACAGATACGCAGTATTTT. This encodes CASSQGKGQVTDTQYF.

The table lists this clonotype with many counts. J is TRBJ1-5 and V is TRBV7-9, with D perhaps TRBD1 (5 bases). From germline, CDR1 is SEHNR and CDR2 FQNEAQ (reference sequence). There are 17 residues in the CDR3. Trimming took 6 bases from V and 0 from J, leaving 18 bases between them. The CDR3 DNA reads TGTGCCAGCAGACTCCGGGACCGGAGGGGTAGCAATCAGCCCCAGCATTTT. Amino acids: CASRLRDRRGSNQPQHF.

At least ten counts were recorded for this clonotype. The J gene is TRBJ1-1, the V gene TRBV19; no clear D gene. The CDR3 sequence is 14 residues long. The V end lost 9 bases, the J end lost 2 bases, and 16 bases lay between the germline ends. The germline CDR1 and CDR2 sequences are LNHDA and SQIVND (reference sequence). CDR3 in DNA: TGTGCCAGCTACCCTCGGGAGGGCAACACTGAAGCTTTCTTT. Protein: CASYPREGNTEAFF.

This clonotype was counted a few times. The chain combines TRBV5-1 with TRBJ2-3; 7 nucleotides agree with TRBD1. The CDR3 length is 15 residues. CDR1 and CDR2 from the germline V gene are SGHRS and YFSETQ. V shed 0 bases and J 5 bases; nucleotides not matched to a gene: 6. The CDR3 protein is CASSLEQGQGDTQYF. Here the CDR3 DNA reads TGCGCCAGCAGCTTGGAACAGGGGCAGGGAGATACGCAGTATTTT.

This clonotype was counted at least ten times. The chain links TRBV19 to TRBJ1-1; D gene uncertain. Trimming cost V 5 bases and J 4 bases, with 14 bases left between them. From germline, CDR1 is LNHDA and CDR2 SQIVND (reference sequence). This CDR3 has 14 amino acids. CDR3 sequence: CASSLRGDITEAFF. CDR3 coding DNA: TGTGCCAGTAGTCTTCGGGGAGACATCACTGAAGCTTTCTTT.

This clonotype occurred a few times. The chain couples TRBV29-1 to TRBJ1-1; perhaps TRBD1 as D (6 bases). Trimming cost V 2 bases and J 5 bases, with 12 bases left between them. There are 13 residues in the CDR3. Per germline, CDR1 SQVTM and CDR2 ANQGSEA. In DNA form, the CDR3 reads TGCAGCGTTGAAATAGGGGGGGGGACTGAAGCTTTCTTT. It encodes CSVEIGGGTEAFF.

This clonotype was detected many times. The chain carries TRBV28 and TRBJ2-6, with unresolved D. CDR3 size: 15 residues. The V end was cut by 3 bases, the J end by 0 bases, with 6 bases between. The germline gives CDR1 MDHEN, CDR2 SYDVKM. The DNA for the CDR3 is TGTGCCAGCAGTTTTGGGGTCTCTGGGGCCAACGTCCTGACTTTC. It is translated as CASSFGVSGANVLTF.

The chain carries TRBV7-6 and TRBJ2-3; no clear D gene. This CDR3 contains 13 residues. V shed 0 bases and J shed 5 bases, with 6 bases lying between them. Germline assignment: CDR1 SGHVS and CDR2 FNYEAQ. This CDR3 reads CASSLASRDTQYF. The CDR3 DNA follows: TGTGCCAGCAGCTTAGCGAGTAGAGATACGCAGTATTTT.

This clonotype was found many times. The V gene is TRBV7-8, the J gene TRBJ2-1; 9 nucleotides agree with TRBD2. V trimming: 1 base; J trimming: 10 bases; junction bases outside the gene matches: 8. CDR1 and CDR2 from the germline V gene are SGHVS and FQNEAQ. This CDR3 comprises 15 residues. CDR3 loop: CASSLVTSGSWEQFF. CDR3 nucleotides: TGTGCCAGCAGCTTAGTGACTAGCGGTTCGTGGGAGCAGTTCTTC.

This clonotype has ten or more counts. V usage is TRBV20-1 and J usage is TRBJ1-1; possible D gene TRBD1, 5 bases. Trimming stripped 0 bases from V and 2 bases from J, with 13 bases between. Per germline, CDR1 DFQATT and CDR2 SNEGSKA (reference sequence). CDR3 length equals 15 residues. The chain's CDR3 is CSARDLNRGNTEAFF. The DNA for the CDR3 is TGCAGTGCTAGAGATTTAAATAGGGGTAACACTGAAGCTTTCTTT.

The genes are TRBV6-5 and TRBJ2-7; 8 nucleotides line up with TRBD1. Germline CDR1 MNHEY, CDR2 SVGAGI. J lost 6 bases, V lost 7 bases, and 17 bases had no gene match. The CDR3 consists of 16 residues. The CDR3 is CASNTDTGTGSLEQYF. For the CDR3, the DNA is TGTGCCAGCAATACCGATACCGGGACAGGTAGCCTCGAGCAGTACTTC.